This T cell receptor (beta chain) was sequenced during a study of OX40 agonist ivuxolimab in advanced cancers. Germline lookup yields CDR1 MNHEY and CDR2 SVGAGI. Trimming removed 5 bases at V and 2 bases at J, with 10 bases between. The CDR3 is made up of 14 amino acids. Data came from immunoSEQ multiplex PCR; TCRdb stores just in-frame clones and leaves some out. The sample shows tens of thousands of clones, 87% of them seen only once. The chain has TRBV6-5 and TRBJ1-3; D is uncertain. The clonotype was recovered from an adult with an advanced solid tumor such as melanoma, head and neck, liver or kidney cancer. The material sequenced was CD4+ or CD8+ T cells sorted from blood, taken in a trial of the OX40 agonist ivuxolimab. DNA for the CDR3: TGTGCCAGCAGTCCCACAAAGACTGGAAACACCATATATTTT. Translation: CASSPTKTGNTIYF.